This TCR beta chain was sequenced in a study of early T cells in non-severe SARS-CoV-2 infection. TCRdb processed the 5' RACE reads anew with MiXCR; each CDR3 protein has one entry. In the table there are around 27,000 distinct CDR3 sequences, roughly 6.6% of which are singletons. The source material was whole blood. This sequence originates from an adult who was a healthcare worker with PCR-confirmed SARS-CoV-2 infection or an uninfected control (not recorded which).

CDR3 sequence reads: CAISAGLAGVQETQYF. Here the CDR3 DNA reads TGTGCCATCAGTGCAGGACTAGCGGGAGTTCAAGAGACCCAGTACTTC. The chain couples TRBV10-3 to TRBJ2-5; TRBD2 aligns across 13 bases. The CDR3 spans 16 residues. Trimming at V came to 4 bases and at J to 2 bases, leaving 4 bases not matched to a gene. Germline V gives CDR1 ENHRY, CDR2 SYGVKD.